Presented here are 16 T cell receptor beta chains from one specimen sequenced in a study of blood T cell repertoires in COVID-19. Clones were sequenced by immunoSEQ multiplex PCR, and TCRdb holds only the in-frame ones, with some missing. The sample yields about 140,000 clones, roughly 80% seen once. Source material: peripheral blood. The source of these receptors is a woman of 80 years or more in a cohort sampled during active or convalescent COVID-19.

This chain joins TRBV5-1 and TRBJ2-1; 10 bases match TRBD1. CDR1 and CDR2 from the germline V gene are SGHRS and YFSETQ. Trimming at V came to 2 bases and at J to 8 bases, leaving 10 bases not matched to a gene. CDR3 length: 16 residues. The CDR3 is CASSLRQGALPHEQFF. In DNA form, the CDR3 reads TGCGCCAGCAGCTTACGACAGGGGGCTCTTCCGCATGAGCAGTTCTTC.

J is TRBJ1-2 and V is TRBV19; TRBD1 agrees at 7 bases. CDR3 length: 17 amino acids. V lost 6 bases to trimming and J lost 1 base; unmatched junction nucleotides: 14. Germline CDR1 and CDR2: LNHDA and SQIVND (reference sequence). CDR3 sequence reads: CASSQGGGRRLNYGYTF. DNA of the CDR3: TGTGCCAGTAGCCAGGGGGGTGGGCGGCGTCTTAACTATGGCTACACCTTC.

The chain's CDR3 is CASRGTGGEYGYTF. The CDR3 region has the DNA TGTGCCAGCAGAGGGACAGGGGGCGAGTATGGCTACACCTTC. The V and J genes are TRBV28 and TRBJ1-2; 12 bases align to TRBD1. The trim removed 6 bases at V and 5 bases at J, leaving 4 bases unmatched. Per the germline V gene, CDR1 is MDHEN and CDR2 is SYDVKM. The CDR3 is made up of 14 amino acids.

The chain combines TRBV10-3 with TRBJ2-5; no firm D call. The CDR3 totals 14 residues. CDR1 is ENHRY, CDR2 SYGVKD, per germline. Trimming removed 0 bases from V and 4 bases from J, with 9 bases in between. The CDR3 here is CAISESQAPETQYF. As DNA, the CDR3 is TGTGCCATCAGTGAGTCGCAAGCGCCAGAGACCCAGTACTTC.

The chain has TRBV7-9 and TRBJ1-2; 9 bases map to TRBD1. The CDR3 consists of 14 residues. Germline assignment: CDR1 SEHNR and CDR2 FQNEAQ (reference sequence). With 4 bases clipped from V and 3 bases from J, the junction kept 3 bases outside the gene matches. CDR3 sequence (DNA): TGTGCCAGCAGCTGGGGACAGGGTGACTATGGCTACACCTTC. Encoded protein: CASSWGQGDYGYTF.

The V gene is TRBV6-6, the J gene TRBJ2-7, with TRBD1 matching over 7 bases. V was pared by 6 bases and J by 3 bases, with 8 bases of the junction left unmatched. CDR3 length: 14 amino acids. Germline-derived CDR1 and CDR2 are MNHNY and SVGAGI (reference sequence). The CDR3 reads CASRETGTDYEQYV. CDR3 bases: TGTGCCAGCAGAGAAACAGGGACAGACTACGAGCAGTACGTC.

The sample holds a few counts of this clone. The J gene is TRBJ2-3, the V gene TRBV2, with 14 bases matching TRBD2. Per the germline V gene, CDR1 is SNHLY and CDR2 is FYNNEI. V lost 6 bases, J lost 2 bases, and 13 bases stayed unmatched. The CDR3 covers 19 residues. The CDR3 spells CASRTSGGAATTYTDTQYF. Here the CDR3 DNA reads TGTGCCAGCAGGACTAGCGGGGGGGCAGCAACCACTTACACAGATACGCAGTATTTT.

The chain combines TRBV6-1 with TRBJ2-6; D gene uncertain. Germline CDR1 MNHNS, CDR2 SASEGT. V was clipped by 3 bases and J by 0 bases, with 6 bases between them. This CDR3 has 15 amino acids. CDR3 region: CASSESNSGANVLTF. DNA for the CDR3: TGTGCCAGCAGTGAGTCAAACTCTGGGGCCAACGTCCTGACTTTC.

The J gene is TRBJ2-2, the V gene TRBV4-2; tentative D call: TRBD2 (8 bases). The CDR3 covers 16 residues. Germline CDR1 and CDR2: LGHNA and YNFKEQ. The V end was cut by 1 base, the J end by 7 bases, with 16 bases between. CDR3 DNA: TGTGCCAGCAGCCAAGCGGGAGGGGGCAGAGGCGGGGAGCTGTTTTTT. Translated, it gives CASSQAGGGRGGELFF.

A single count supports this clone. This chain links TRBV5-8 with TRBJ2-1, with 10 bases that match TRBD1. With 5 bases clipped from V and 4 bases from J, the junction kept 6 bases outside the gene matches. CDR3 length: 15 amino acids. Germline CDR1 and CDR2: SGHTS and YDEGEE. The DNA of the CDR3 is TGTGCCAGCAGTCGGGACAGGGGCGGGTACAATGAGCAGTTCTTC. Its protein product is CASSRDRGGYNEQFF. Full variable domain (missing parts from reference TRBV5-8 and TRBJ2-1): EAGVTQSPTHLIKTRGQQATLRCSPISGHTSVYWYQQALGLGLQFLLWYDEGEERNRGNFPPRFSGRQFPNYSSELNVNALELEDSALYLCASSRDRGGYNEQFFGPGTRLTVL.

The chain carries TRBV4-2 and TRBJ2-5; TRBD2 agrees at 8 bases. The CDR3 is made up of 16 amino acids. J was trimmed by 1 base and V by 0 bases; bases with no gene match: 4. The germline V gene has CDR1 LGHNA and CDR2 YNFKEQ. CDR3 DNA sequence: TGTGCCAGCAGCCAAGATGGGGCGGGGGGCCAAGAGACCCAGTACTTC. Translated, it gives CASSQDGAGGQETQYF.

The rearrangement links TRBV7-2 to TRBJ2-5; 8 bases are a match to TRBD2. V lost 1 base, J lost 7 bases, and 5 bases stayed unmatched. CDR1 is SGHTA and CDR2 is FQGNSA in the germline V gene. The CDR3 length is 14 residues. In DNA, the CDR3 is TGTGCCAGCAGCTTAGGTGCGGGACTAGGGACCCAGTACTTC. Its translation is CASSLGAGLGTQYF.

This clone has a single count. The sample carries other DNA sequences with the same CDR3. The V gene is TRBV20-1, the J gene TRBJ2-7; unclear D gene. Germline V gene data show CDR1 as DFQATT and CDR2 as SNEGSKA (reference sequence). V was clipped by 0 bases and J by 4 bases, with 4 bases between them. The CDR3 has 11 amino acids. CDR3 sequence (DNA): TGCAGTGCTAGAGATTCATACGAGCAGTACTTC. Translation: CSARDSYEQYF.

This clone was counted once. The CDR3, as DNA: TGTGCCAGCAGCCCCGCGGGGTCAGTCCATTCACCCCTCCACTTT. Translation gives CASSPAGSVHSPLHF. The chain joins TRBV9 to TRBJ1-6; D is uncertain. Trimming cost V 4 bases and J 8 bases, with 16 bases left between them. Germline V gene sequence: CDR1 SGDLS, CDR2 YYNGEE. This CDR3 is 15 amino acids long.

This clone was recorded a few times. This chain links TRBV4-1 with TRBJ1-2; 8 bases map to TRBD1. The V gene end was trimmed by 3 bases and the J gene end by 4 bases; junction bases not matched to a gene: 7. CDR1 and CDR2 from the germline V gene are MGHRA and YSYEKL. CDR3 size: 15 residues. This CDR3 reads CASSQPTGALYGYTF. CDR3 DNA sequence: TGCGCCAGCAGCCAGCCGACAGGGGCCCTCTATGGCTACACCTTC.

Only one count was recorded for this clone. The chain carries TRBV2 and TRBJ2-3; TRBD1 matches at 7 bases. CDR1 SNHLY and CDR2 FYNNEI come from the germline V gene. The CDR3 runs to 14 residues. After removal of 8 bases from V and 0 bases from J, the junction contained 5 bases not matched to a gene. The CDR3 DNA sequence: TGTGCCAGCGTATACAGGGGAAGCACAGATACGCAGTATTTT. Protein sequence: CASVYRGSTDTQYF.